Shown below are 30 T cell receptor beta chains from a single sample sequenced in a study of blood T cell repertoires in COVID-19. Clones were read by immunoSEQ multiplex PCR, and TCRdb kept only the in-frame ones, dropping some. The data show roughly 72,000 clones, 88% seen once. The sequencing input was peripheral blood. These receptor sequences come from a human donor in a cohort sampled during active COVID-19.

The chain combines TRBV9 with TRBJ2-5; maybe TRBD2 (6 bases). From germline, CDR1 is SGDLS and CDR2 YYNGEE. This CDR3 region has 13 residues. Trimming stripped 1 base from V and 5 bases from J, with 9 bases between. CDR3 loop: CASSVQAGETQYF. As DNA, the CDR3 is TGTGCCAGCAGCGTACAGGCGGGGGAGACCCAGTACTTC.

This chain joins TRBV28 and TRBJ2-7; TRBD1 matches at 8 bases. This CDR3 has 15 residues. J lost 4 bases, V lost 5 bases, and 10 bases had no gene match. Germline CDR1 is MDHEN and CDR2 is SYDVKM. The chain's CDR3 is CASSPAGGVGYEQYF. The CDR3 DNA reads as TGTGCCAGCAGTCCCGCAGGGGGCGTAGGGTACGAGCAGTACTTC.

This clone has a single count. The gene calls are TRBV11-2 and TRBJ2-3; 9 bases line up with TRBD1. The CDR3 is made up of 16 amino acids. J was trimmed by 5 bases and V by 7 bases; bases with no gene match: 13. Germline V lookup: CDR1 SGHAT, CDR2 FQNNGV. The CDR3 nucleotides are TGTGCCAGCACCCAACTGACAGGGGGGTCGATAGATACGCAGTATTTT. This encodes CASTQLTGGSIDTQYF.

The chain employs TRBV30 and TRBJ2-1, with no clear D. V was trimmed by 0 bases and J by 3 bases, leaving 6 bases between them. Germline CDR1 and CDR2: GTSNPN and SVGIG (reference sequence). The CDR3 is 13 residues long. The chain's CDR3 is CAWSVHSYNEQFF. The CDR3 coding sequence is TGTGCCTGGAGTGTACACAGCTACAATGAGCAGTTCTTC.

This sequence joins TRBV7-6 and TRBJ2-5; 7 positions agree with TRBD2. This CDR3 has 15 amino acids. V was clipped by 1 base and J by 4 bases; unmatched bases: 6. CDR1 is SGHVS and CDR2 is FNYEAQ in the germline V gene. CDR3 residues: CASSLESGRAETQYF. CDR3 nucleotides: TGTGCCAGCAGCTTAGAGTCGGGGAGGGCAGAGACCCAGTACTTC.

The J gene is TRBJ2-1, the V gene TRBV24-1; D is possibly TRBD2 (6 bases). The germline gives CDR1 KGHDR, CDR2 SFDVKD. The length of the CDR3 is 13 residues. V shed 0 bases and J shed 9 bases, with 8 bases lying between them. The CDR3 DNA is TGTGCCACCAGTGATTTGTGGGGAGGTGAGCAGTTCTTC. Its translation: CATSDLWGGEQFF.

This CDR3 reads CSVEDLLAGHNEQFF. The CDR3 DNA follows: TGCAGCGTTGAAGATCTCCTAGCGGGGCACAATGAGCAGTTCTTC. V gene TRBV29-1 combines with J gene TRBJ2-1; the match to TRBD2 covers 9 bases. The germline V gene encodes CDR1 SQVTM and CDR2 ANQGSEA. The V segment lost 0 bases and the J segment 5 bases; nucleotides outside the gene matches: 5. CDR3 length: 15 residues.

This chain links TRBV5-4 with TRBJ1-4, with D tentatively TRBD1 (6 bases). Germline CDR1 reads SGHNT; CDR2 reads YYREEE (reference sequence). The CDR3 has 15 amino acids. V shed 3 bases and J shed 8 bases, with 17 bases lying between them. The CDR3 reads CASSSGRDNVEKLFF. The DNA of the CDR3 is TGTGCCAGCAGCTCTGGCCGGGACAATGTGGAAAAACTGTTTTTT.

The chain uses TRBV6-1 and TRBJ2-3, with 12 bases that match TRBD2. The CDR3 spans 18 residues. J gave up 1 base and V 0 bases, and 5 bases lay outside the gene matches. Germline V gene sequence: CDR1 MNHNS, CDR2 SASEGT. The CDR3 loop is CASSEATSGRLGTDTQYF. Here the CDR3 DNA reads TGTGCCAGCAGTGAAGCAACTAGCGGGAGGTTAGGCACAGATACGCAGTATTTT.

This chain links TRBV27 with TRBJ1-1; TRBD1 matches at 9 bases. The CDR3 runs to 14 residues. Trimming cost V 3 bases and J 5 bases; bases outside gene matches: 4. Germline V gene sequence: CDR1 MNHEY, CDR2 SMNVEV (reference sequence). This chain's CDR3 is CASSLTGGRTEAFF. CDR3 coding DNA: TGTGCCAGCAGTTTGACAGGGGGGAGGACTGAAGCTTTCTTT.

This chain joins TRBV7-2 and TRBJ2-7; 9 nucleotides match TRBD2. Germline V gene sequence: CDR1 SGHTA, CDR2 FQGNSA. The V and J ends lost 5 bases and 3 bases, in that order; junction bases with no gene match: 2. This CDR3 spans 13 amino acids. CDR3 coding DNA: TGTGCCAGCAGCCGCGGGGGGGACTACGAGCAGTACTTC. Protein sequence: CASSRGGDYEQYF.

This clone was recorded only once. CDR3 protein: CASRRTSGSSDTQYF. DNA for the CDR3: TGTGCCAGCAGACGCACTAGCGGGAGCTCGGATACGCAGTATTTT. The chain couples TRBV7-2 to TRBJ2-3; 11 bases align to TRBD2. The CDR3 covers 15 residues. Germline CDR1 reads SGHTA; CDR2 reads FQGNSA. J was trimmed by 6 bases and V by 6 bases; bases with no gene match: 8.

This sequence joins TRBV6-5 and TRBJ1-1; tentative D call: TRBD1 (6 bases). The CDR3 sequence is 14 residues long. Deletions cut 5 bases from V and 7 bases from J, with 17 bases between. Germline CDR1 is MNHEY and CDR2 is SVGAGI. The CDR3 nucleotides read TGTGCCAGCAGTCCGCCGGGCAGGGGTCGTGAAGCTTTCTTT. It is translated as CASSPPGRGREAFF.

The chain is built from TRBV5-4 and TRBJ2-5; 8 bases fit TRBD2. Germline CDR1 SGHNT, CDR2 YYREEE (reference sequence). With 3 bases clipped from V and 3 bases from J, the junction kept 1 base outside the gene matches. The CDR3 totals 13 residues. CDR3 coding DNA: TGTGCCAGCAGCTACGGGGGGGAAGAGACCCAGTACTTC. It specifies CASSYGGEETQYF.

The J gene is TRBJ2-1, the V gene TRBV5-6, with 8 bases identical to TRBD1. The CDR3 consists of 16 residues. Germline-derived CDR1 and CDR2 are SGHDT and YYEEEE. The V gene end was trimmed by 2 bases and the J gene end by 4 bases; junction bases not matched to a gene: 8. This chain's CDR3 is CASSLTGTGLYNEQFF. DNA of the CDR3: TGTGCCAGCAGCTTAACCGGGACAGGACTATACAATGAGCAGTTCTTC.

This chain joins TRBV3-1 (or the pseudogene TRBV3-2) and TRBJ1-4, with D uncertain. The CDR3 has 13 amino acids. CDR1 LGHDT and CDR2 YNNKEL come from the germline V gene (reference sequence). V gave up 3 bases and J gave up 5 bases, with 7 bases separating them. The CDR3 DNA is TGTGCCAGCAGCCACGGGAAGAATGAAAAACTGTTTTTT. Amino acids: CASSHGKNEKLFF.

This clone was observed once. The gene calls are TRBV4-1 and TRBJ1-5; the match to TRBD1 covers 9 bases. This CDR3 is 15 amino acids long. The J segment lost 6 bases and the V segment lost 3 bases, leaving 6 bases of the junction unmatched. Germline V gene data show CDR1 as MGHRA and CDR2 as YSYEKL. This CDR3 reads CASSQHRDRVQPQHF. CDR3 in DNA: TGCGCCAGCAGCCAGCACCGGGACAGGGTTCAGCCCCAGCATTTT.

The J gene is TRBJ2-2, the V gene TRBV19; 11 bases are shared with TRBD2. Unmatched junction bases numbered 3, after V lost 5 bases and J lost 4 bases. The CDR3 covers 15 residues. Looked up from germline, CDR1 is LNHDA and CDR2 is SQIVND (reference sequence). The CDR3 DNA is TGTGCCAGTAGTGTTAGCGGGGGGGCCACCGGGGAGCTGTTTTTT. Its protein product is CASSVSGGATGELFF.

The V gene is TRBV7-3, the J gene TRBJ2-3, with D hard to call. CDR1 is SGHTA, CDR2 FQGTGA, per germline. Trimming stripped 1 base from V and 2 bases from J, with 7 bases between. The length of the CDR3 is 14 residues. The CDR3, as DNA: TGTGCCAGCAGCTTAATGTCTCTCACAGATACGCAGTATTTT. This encodes CASSLMSLTDTQYF.

The chain links TRBV9 to TRBJ2-1, with TRBD1 matching over 7 bases. V shed 3 bases, J shed 1 base, and the junction held 7 bases outside the gene matches. Germline-derived CDR1 and CDR2 are SGDLS and YYNGEE. This CDR3 spans 16 amino acids. CDR3 loop: CASSARDRDSYNEQFF. The CDR3 DNA sequence: TGTGCCAGCAGCGCTAGAGACAGGGATTCCTACAATGAGCAGTTCTTC.

The J gene is TRBJ2-1, the V gene TRBV19; 10 positions match TRBD2. Per the germline V gene, CDR1 is LNHDA and CDR2 is SQIVND (reference sequence). With 5 bases clipped from V and 0 bases from J, the junction kept 4 bases outside the gene matches. The CDR3 covers 16 residues. As DNA, the CDR3 is TGTGCCAGTAGTGGCCGACTAGCGGGCTCCTACAATGAGCAGTTCTTC. Its protein is CASSGRLAGSYNEQFF.

The genes are TRBV11-2 and TRBJ2-2, with D possibly matching TRBD2 (6 bases). Trimming removed 5 bases at V and 8 bases at J, with 18 bases between. CDR3 size: 15 residues. Germline CDR1 reads SGHAT; CDR2 reads FQNNGV. In DNA form, the CDR3 reads TGTGCCAGCAGCACGGGACTGCCTAGGTCAGGGGAGCTGTTTTTT. This gives the protein CASSTGLPRSGELFF.

The V gene is TRBV10-3, the J gene TRBJ1-1; the D gene is possibly TRBD1 (5 bases). The CDR3 sequence is 11 residues long. Germline CDR1 reads ENHRY; CDR2 reads SYGVKD. Trimming stripped 4 bases from V and 7 bases from J, with 7 bases between. The CDR3 bases are TGTGCCATCAGTGGGGGGGATGAAGCTTTCTTT. This gives the protein CAISGGDEAFF.

The V call is TRBV10-3, the J call TRBJ2-5, with D perhaps matching TRBD1 (6 bases). The germline CDR1 and CDR2 sequences are ENHRY and SYGVKD. This CDR3 is built from 15 residues. V was clipped by 3 bases and J by 0 bases, with 11 bases between them. CDR3: CAISDNRAYQETQYF. The DNA of the CDR3 is TGTGCCATCAGTGATAACAGGGCGTACCAAGAGACCCAGTACTTC.

The rearrangement uses TRBV2 and TRBJ2-1; D might be TRBD2 (5 bases). V was pared by 3 bases and J by 12 bases, with 24 bases between. The length of the CDR3 is 16 residues. CDR1 is SNHLY, CDR2 FYNNEI, per germline. This CDR3 reads CASSDPLRQAGGGQFF. CDR3 DNA: TGTGCCAGCAGTGATCCTTTACGGCAGGCCGGAGGTGGGCAGTTCTTC.

The V and J genes are TRBV2 and TRBJ1-1; D may be TRBD1 (6 bases). Germline lookup yields CDR1 SNHLY and CDR2 FYNNEI. The CDR3 is 14 residues long. Trimming stripped 2 bases from V and 10 bases from J, with 17 bases between. The CDR3 here is CASSERGLRSIAFF. CDR3 DNA: TGTGCCAGCAGTGAAAGGGGGTTAAGGTCTATAGCTTTCTTT.

This chain joins TRBV5-4 and TRBJ2-5; a weak D match, TRBD1 (5 bases). This CDR3 region has 13 residues. V was clipped by 5 bases and J by 4 bases, with 12 bases between them. Germline lookup yields CDR1 SGHNT and CDR2 YYREEE (reference sequence). The CDR3 bases are TGTGCCAGCAGGTCGCAGGGTCCAGAGACCCAGTACTTC. Translation: CASRSQGPETQYF.

The chain is built from TRBV19 and TRBJ1-2; D may be TRBD1 (6 bases). Trimming took off 3 bases at V and 1 base at J, with 12 bases between the two ends. CDR1 and CDR2 (germline): LNHDA, SQIVND (reference sequence). The CDR3 is 15 residues long. The DNA of the CDR3 is TGTGCCAGTAGTATCGACCCCAGGGGTAACTATGGCTACACCTTC. Translating it yields CASSIDPRGNYGYTF. Supplemented by reference TRBV19 and TRBJ1-2, the full variable domain reads DGGITQSPKYLFRKEGQNVTLSCEQNLNHDAMYWYRQDPGQGLRLIYYSQIVNDFQKGDIAEGYSVSREKKESFPLTVTSAQKNPTAFYLCASSIDPRGNYGYTFGSGTRLTVV.

V gene TRBV11-3 combines with J gene TRBJ2-3, with TRBD2 matching 8 bases. This CDR3 has 16 amino acids. With 5 bases clipped from V and 3 bases from J, the junction kept 10 bases outside the gene matches. The V gene's germline CDR1 is SGHNT and CDR2 YENEEA. The CDR3 region is CASSKTSGGVTDTQYF. In DNA, the CDR3 is TGTGCCAGCAGCAAAACTAGCGGAGGCGTTACAGATACGCAGTATTTT.

The genes are TRBV12-3 or TRBV12-4 and TRBJ2-1, with D possibly TRBD2 on 6 matching bases. The V end lost 6 bases, the J end lost 10 bases, and 13 bases lay between the germline ends. The length of the CDR3 is 12 residues. CDR3 in DNA: TGTGCCAGCAGCCGGGACTTGACGGAGCAGTTCTTC. It encodes CASSRDLTEQFF.